Listed below are T cell receptor beta chains from one sample, sequenced in a study of CD8+CD57+ T cells in acquired aplastic anemia. MiXCR, run by TCRdb on the reads, gives a single entry per CDR3 protein. The table has about 180,000 distinct CDR3 sequences, less than 60% seen once. Sequenced material: sorted CD4+, CD8+, or CD8+CD57+ T cells (not recorded which) from PBMCs. The receptors shown here come from a human donor with aplastic anemia. CDR3s include the opening cysteine and the closing phenylalanine or tryptophan. D genes are given only for firm matches. For some rows the clone size is stated as once, few or many, or as a class when expanded; others skip it.

CSVTGTGGRGYTF	TGCAGCGTGACCGGGACAGGGGGCCGGGGCTACACCTTC	TRBD1	TRBJ1-2	TRBV29-1	few
CASSLDGPWAGVRDTQYF	TGTGCCAGCAGCTTAGATGGGCCTTGGGCAGGGGTAAGAGATACGCAGTATTTT	NA	TRBJ2-3	TRBV11-2	few
CASSSSGGTGSPLHF	TGCGCCAGCAGCTCCTCGGGGGGGACGGGTTCACCCCTCCACTTT	NA	TRBJ1-6	TRBV5-1	many
CASSFRTVTEAFF	TGTGCCAGCAGCTTCCGGACAGTAACTGAAGCTTTCTTT	NA	TRBJ1-1	TRBV7-8	once
CASSRLSGGLRPDTQYF	TGTGCCAGCAGCCGACTGAGCGGGGGCCTACGTCCCGATACGCAGTATTTT	TRBD2	TRBJ2-3	TRBV6-1	NA
CASSQGLPEADTQYF	TGTGCCAGCAGCCAAGGCCTTCCTGAGGCAGATACGCAGTATTTT	NA	TRBJ2-3	TRBV4-2	many
CASSLVLAGARGKETQYF	TGTGCCAGCAGCTTAGTGCTAGCGGGAGCGAGGGGGAAAGAGACCCAGTACTTC	TRBD2	TRBJ2-5	TRBV7-6	many
CAISEQGNTEAFF	TGTGCCATCAGTGAGCAGGGGAACACTGAAGCTTTCTTT	NA	TRBJ1-1	TRBV10-3	few
CSVEGGRTQYF	TGCAGCGTTGAAGGGGGCCGGACCCAGTACTTC	NA	TRBJ2-5	TRBV29-1	NA
CASRAGTHKGTEAFF	TGTGCCAGCAGGGCCGGGACACACAAGGGCACTGAAGCTTTCTTT	NA	TRBJ1-1	TRBV6-1	many
CASRPLAAPGETQYF	TGTGCCAGCAGGCCTCTAGCCGCTCCGGGGGAGACCCAGTACTTC	NA	TRBJ2-5	TRBV6-2/TRBV6-3	many
CASSQARDSYEQYF	TGTGCCAGCAGCCAAGCTCGAGACTCCTACGAGCAGTACTTC	NA	TRBJ2-7	TRBV7-9	once
CASNDRVVAQPQHF	TGTGCCAGCAATGACAGGGTTGTAGCCCAGCCCCAGCATTTT	TRBD1	TRBJ1-5	TRBV2	few
CAISESIRDRVGYEQYF	TGTGCCATCAGTGAGTCGATCCGGGACAGGGTCGGGTACGAGCAGTACTTC	TRBD1	TRBJ2-7	TRBV10-3	few
CASSPRQGGGYTF	TGTGCCAGCAGCCCCCGACAGGGGGGTGGCTACACCTTC	TRBD1	TRBJ1-2	TRBV5-6	many
CASSPGILGYTF	TGTGCCAGCAGTCCGGGCATTCTCGGCTACACCTTC	NA	TRBJ1-2	TRBV12-3/TRBV12-4	many
CASSPNRATEAFF	TGTGCCAGCAGCCCCAATAGGGCCACTGAAGCTTTCTTT	NA	TRBJ1-1	TRBV3-1	many
CAIATELNTEAFF	TGTGCCATCGCGACAGAACTGAACACTGAAGCTTTCTTT	NA	TRBJ1-1	TRBV10-3	few
CASSLAQGAKNYGYTF	TGTGCCAGCAGTTTAGCGCAGGGGGCGAAGAACTATGGCTACACCTTC	TRBD1	TRBJ1-2	TRBV12-3/TRBV12-4	many
CASSPGQDTEAFF	TGTGCCAGCTCACCCGGTCAAGACACTGAAGCTTTCTTT	NA	TRBJ1-1	TRBV18	NA
CSVVGQHGNTIYF	TGCAGCGTTGTAGGTCAGCATGGAAACACCATATATTTT	NA	TRBJ1-3	TRBV29-1	NA
CASSETGGAETQYF	TGTGCCAGCAGCGAGACAGGGGGGGCAGAGACCCAGTACTTC	TRBD1	TRBJ2-5	TRBV7-9	many
CSVGQGGRETQHF	TGCAGCGTTGGACAGGGGGGACGGGAGACCCAGCATTTT	TRBD1	TRBJ1-5	TRBV29-1	once
CASSEDQGRGQPQHF	TGCGCCAGCAGTGAAGATCAGGGACGAGGTCAGCCCCAGCATTTT	NA	TRBJ1-5	TRBV10-1	NA
CSVGGDGANVLTF	TGCAGCGTTGGAGGGGATGGGGCCAACGTCCTGACTTTC	NA	TRBJ2-6	TRBV29-1	few
CATSEGLRDSEAFF	TGTGCCACCAGTGAAGGGCTCCGGGACAGTGAAGCTTTCTTT	TRBD1	TRBJ1-1	TRBV24-1	NA
CASSESQGNQPQHF	TGTGCCAGCAGTGAATCCCAGGGCAATCAGCCCCAGCATTTT	NA	TRBJ1-5	TRBV6-1	many
CASSVAPGPNTEAFF	TGTGCCAGCAGCGTAGCTCCCGGACCGAACACTGAAGCTTTCTTT	NA	TRBJ1-1	TRBV9	many
CASSGTRSHEQFF	TGCGCCAGCAGCGGGACTAGGTCCCATGAGCAGTTCTTC	TRBD2	TRBJ2-1	TRBV5-1	many
CASRTPGSSYNEQFF	TGTGCCAGCAGAACCCCAGGGAGCTCCTACAATGAGCAGTTCTTC	NA	TRBJ2-1	TRBV6-1	NA
CASSASGGVVTGELFF	TGTGCCAGCAGTGCTAGCGGGGGGGTAGTCACCGGGGAGCTGTTTTTT	TRBD2	TRBJ2-2	TRBV6-1	NA
CASSVPGTSGAWELFF	TGTGCCAGCAGTGTCCCCGGGACTAGCGGTGCCTGGGAGCTGTTTTTT	TRBD2	TRBJ2-2	TRBV27	NA